This is a list of T cell receptor beta chains from one sample in a study of technical replicates of blood from a handful of donors. The protocol was immunoSEQ multiplex PCR, while the TCRdb copy is restricted to in-frame clones and leaves out a portion. This table holds tens of thousands of clones, around 94% found once. Sequenced sample: T cells isolated from PBMCs. These receptor sequences come from a human donor in good health. CDR3s leave out the opening cysteine and the closing phenylalanine or tryptophan. D genes are given only for firm matches.

v_call d_call cdr3_aa
TRBV4-3 NA ASSQDSWQFNEKLF
TRBV4-1 TRBD2 ASSQGGSSGITYEQY
TRBV6-5 NA ASSYSSYSNQPQH
TRBV6-5 NA ASSYGRVYEQY
TRBV29-1 NA SVDWAETQY
TRBV4-3 TRBD2 ASSQEWGGRYEQY
TRBV7-2 TRBD2 ASSFRGGSTDTQY
TRBV7-2 NA ASSLYSYSGNTIY
TRBV13 NA ASRDLTYFGGQHGYT
TRBV9 TRBD2 ASSVGGSGYEQY
TRBV18 TRBD1 ASSPNRGSST
TRBV5-6 NA ASSFGTVSYEQY
TRBV5-1 TRBD2 ASSFEPTSGRETDTQY
TRBV6-1 NA ASSPGGNQPQH
TRBV28 NA ASSLASYHEKLF
TRBV30 NA AVEGTDTQY
TRBV28 TRBD1 ASRAPGQGDYGYT